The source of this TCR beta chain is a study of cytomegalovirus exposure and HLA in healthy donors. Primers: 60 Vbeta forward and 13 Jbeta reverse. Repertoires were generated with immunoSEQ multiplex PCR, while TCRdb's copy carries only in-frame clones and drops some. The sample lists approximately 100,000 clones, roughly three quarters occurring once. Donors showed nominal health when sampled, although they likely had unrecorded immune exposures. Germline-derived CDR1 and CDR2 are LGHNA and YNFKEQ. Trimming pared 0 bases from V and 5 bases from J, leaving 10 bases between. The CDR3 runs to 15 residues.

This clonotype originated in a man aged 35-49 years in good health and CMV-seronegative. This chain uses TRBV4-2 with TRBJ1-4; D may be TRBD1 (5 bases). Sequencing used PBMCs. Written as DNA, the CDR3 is TGTGCCAGCAGCCAAGAGAGGCAGGGCAATGAAAAACTGTTTTTT. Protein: CASSQERQGNEKLFF.